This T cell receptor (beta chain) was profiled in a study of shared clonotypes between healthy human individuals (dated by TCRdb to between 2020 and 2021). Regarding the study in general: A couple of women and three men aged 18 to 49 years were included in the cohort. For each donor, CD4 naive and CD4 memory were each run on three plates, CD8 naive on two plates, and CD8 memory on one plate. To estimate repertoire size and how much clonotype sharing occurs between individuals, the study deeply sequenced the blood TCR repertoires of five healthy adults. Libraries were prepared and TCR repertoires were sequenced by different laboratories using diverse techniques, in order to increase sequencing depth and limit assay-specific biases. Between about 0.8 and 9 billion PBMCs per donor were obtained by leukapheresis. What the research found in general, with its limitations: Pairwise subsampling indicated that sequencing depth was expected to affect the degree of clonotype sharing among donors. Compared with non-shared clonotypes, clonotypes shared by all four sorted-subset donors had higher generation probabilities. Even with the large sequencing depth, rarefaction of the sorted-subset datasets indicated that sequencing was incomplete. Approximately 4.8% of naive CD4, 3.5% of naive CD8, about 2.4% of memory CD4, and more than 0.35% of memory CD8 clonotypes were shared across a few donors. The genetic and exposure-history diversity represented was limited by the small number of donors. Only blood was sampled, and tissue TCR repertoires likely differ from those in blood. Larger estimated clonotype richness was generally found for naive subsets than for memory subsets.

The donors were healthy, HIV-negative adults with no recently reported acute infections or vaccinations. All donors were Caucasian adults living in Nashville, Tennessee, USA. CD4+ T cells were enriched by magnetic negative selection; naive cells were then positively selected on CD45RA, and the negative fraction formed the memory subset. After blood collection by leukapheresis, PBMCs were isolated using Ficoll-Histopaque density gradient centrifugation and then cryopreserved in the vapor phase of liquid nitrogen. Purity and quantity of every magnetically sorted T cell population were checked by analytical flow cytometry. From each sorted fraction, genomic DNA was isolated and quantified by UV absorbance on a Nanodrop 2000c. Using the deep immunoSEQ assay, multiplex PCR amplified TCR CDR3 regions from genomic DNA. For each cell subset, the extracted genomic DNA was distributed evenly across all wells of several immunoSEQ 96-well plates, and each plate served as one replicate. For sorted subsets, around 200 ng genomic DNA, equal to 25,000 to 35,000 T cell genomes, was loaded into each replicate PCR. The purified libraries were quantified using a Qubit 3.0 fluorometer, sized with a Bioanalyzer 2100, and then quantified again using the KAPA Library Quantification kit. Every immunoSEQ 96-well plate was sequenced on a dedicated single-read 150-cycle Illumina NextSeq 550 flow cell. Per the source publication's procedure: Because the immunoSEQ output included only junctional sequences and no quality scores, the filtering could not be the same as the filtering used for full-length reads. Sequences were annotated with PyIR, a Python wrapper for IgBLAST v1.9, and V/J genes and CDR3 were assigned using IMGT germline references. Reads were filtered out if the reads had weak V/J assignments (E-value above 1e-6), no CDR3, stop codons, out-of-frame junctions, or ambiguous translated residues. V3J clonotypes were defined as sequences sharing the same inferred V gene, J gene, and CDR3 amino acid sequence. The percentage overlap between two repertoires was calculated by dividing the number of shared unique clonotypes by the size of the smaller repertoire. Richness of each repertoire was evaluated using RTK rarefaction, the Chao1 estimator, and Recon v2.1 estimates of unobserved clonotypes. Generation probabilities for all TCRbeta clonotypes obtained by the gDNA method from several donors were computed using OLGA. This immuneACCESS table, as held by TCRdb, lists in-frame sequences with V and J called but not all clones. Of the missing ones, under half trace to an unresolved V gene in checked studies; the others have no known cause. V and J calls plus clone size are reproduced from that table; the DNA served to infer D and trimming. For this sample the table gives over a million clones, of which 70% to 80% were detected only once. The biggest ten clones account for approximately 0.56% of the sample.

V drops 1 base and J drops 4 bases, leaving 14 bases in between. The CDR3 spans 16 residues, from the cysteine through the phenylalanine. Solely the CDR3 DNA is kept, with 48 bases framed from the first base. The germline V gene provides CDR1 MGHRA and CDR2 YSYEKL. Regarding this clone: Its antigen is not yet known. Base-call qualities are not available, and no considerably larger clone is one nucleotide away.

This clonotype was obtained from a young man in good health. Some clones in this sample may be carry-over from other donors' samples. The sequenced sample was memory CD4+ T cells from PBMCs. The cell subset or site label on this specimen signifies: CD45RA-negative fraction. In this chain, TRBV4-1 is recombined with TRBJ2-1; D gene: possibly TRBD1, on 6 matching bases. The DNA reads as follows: TGCGCCAGCAGCCAAGTCGGACAGAAAGCATACAATGAGCAGTTCTTC. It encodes CASSQVGQKAYNEQFF.